Listed below are T cell receptor beta chains from one sample, sequenced in a study of T cell responses to AZD1222 COVID-19 vaccine. The protocol was immunoSEQ multiplex PCR, while the TCRdb copy is restricted to in-frame clones and leaves out a portion. The sample lists 67,000 or so clones; 84% were seen once. This material consisted of peripheral blood, taken on day 0 of AZD1222 vaccination. All receptors derive from an adult in good health. CDR3s include the opening cysteine and the closing phenylalanine or tryptophan. Each record gives: J gene, clone size, D gene, V gene, CDR3 DNA, CDR3 protein. A D gene is named only where the DNA matches it firmly. Only part of the rows carry a size: once, few, many, or a class if the clone is expanded.

>TRBJ1-6|NA|TRBD1|TRBV19
TGTGCCAGTAGTATGGAAGGTACAGGGGTGATCGGATCACCCCTCCACTTT
CASSMEGTGVIGSPLHF
>TRBJ1-2|few|TRBD1|TRBV6-6
TGTGCCAGCAGTTATGCGCTGGACAGGGGAACTGGCTACACCTTC
CASSYALDRGTGYTF
>TRBJ1-1|NA|NA|TRBV20-1
TGCAGTGCTAGTCAGGGTATCGCTGAAGCTTTCTTT
CSASQGIAEAFF
>TRBJ1-6|NA|NA|TRBV6-5
TGTGCCAGCAGCCCCCGCGGGGTGTATAATTCACCCCTCCACTTT
CASSPRGVYNSPLHF
>TRBJ2-1|NA|TRBD1|TRBV28
TGTGCCAGCAGCACAACAGGGGCCCGCCACAATGAGCAGTTCTTC
CASSTTGARHNEQFF
>TRBJ1-1|once|NA|TRBV5-8
TGTGCCAGCAGATACACTGAAGCTTTCTTT
CASRYTEAFF
>TRBJ2-1|NA|NA|TRBV19
TGTGCCAGTACTTTTACAGGGGCGGGGGATGAGCAGTTCTTC
CASTFTGAGDEQFF
>TRBJ1-5|NA|NA|TRBV10-3
TGTGCCATCAGTGACGGACCAGGGTCGGGCAATCAGCCCCAGCATTTT
CAISDGPGSGNQPQHF
>TRBJ1-5|NA|NA|TRBV7-2
TGTGCCAGCAGCTTAGAGCCTTCGGGACACCTAAGCAATCAGCCCCAGCATTTT
CASSLEPSGHLSNQPQHF
>TRBJ1-1|NA|NA|TRBV5-4
TGTGCCAGCAGCTTGGTGCGGGGGCCGAACACTGAAGCTTTCTTT
CASSLVRGPNTEAFF
>TRBJ2-7|NA|NA|TRBV6-6
TGTGCCAGCAGCCCCTCCCAGGGAGCCTACGAGCAGTACTTC
CASSPSQGAYEQYF
>TRBJ2-7|NA|TRBD2|TRBV7-9
TGTGCCAGCCCGGGGGGGGACGGACTCGAGCAGTACTTC
CASPGGDGLEQYF
>TRBJ1-5|NA|NA|TRBV7-2
TGTGCCAGCAGCTTAGTACCCGGGGATCAGCCCCAGCATTTT
CASSLVPGDQPQHF
>TRBJ2-1|NA|NA|TRBV3-1/TRBV3-2
TGTGCCAGCAGCCAAGGACAGGCCTCCTACAATGAGCAGTTCTTC
CASSQGQASYNEQFF
>TRBJ2-5|NA|NA|TRBV25-1
TGTGCCAGCAGTATTCAAGAGACCCAGTACTTC
CASSIQETQYF
>TRBJ1-5|NA|NA|TRBV6-4
TGTGCCAGCAGTGACTGTACAGGGAGCAATCAGCCCCAGCATTTT
CASSDCTGSNQPQHF
>TRBJ2-2|NA|NA|TRBV28
TGTGCCAGCACCATAACAGGGAACGCCGGGGAGCTGTTTTTT
CASTITGNAGELFF
>TRBJ2-7|NA|TRBD2|TRBV28
TGTGCCAGCAGTCCTCAACATAGCGGGGCCTCCTACGAGCAGTACTTC
CASSPQHSGASYEQYF
>TRBJ1-5|NA|TRBD1|TRBV15
TGTGCCACCAGCAGAGCTCAGGGGGATCAGCCCCAGCATTTT
CATSRAQGDQPQHF
>TRBJ1-2|NA|TRBD1|TRBV6-5
TGTGCCAGCAGAGTAGACAGGGTTGGCTACACCTTC
CASRVDRVGYTF
>TRBJ1-1|NA|NA|TRBV9
TGTGCCAGCAGCGTAAATCCGGGGAAAACTGAAGCTTTCTTT
CASSVNPGKTEAFF
>TRBJ1-4|few|NA|TRBV28
TGTGCCCTACAGTTTAATGAAAAACTGTTTTTT
CALQFNEKLFF
>TRBJ2-1|NA|NA|TRBV5-8
TGTGCCAGCAGTTCCAGGGGTAGCTCCTACAATGAGCAGTTCTTC
CASSSRGSSYNEQFF
>TRBJ1-2|NA|NA|TRBV18
TGTGCCAGCTCACCAACTATAATCAACTATGGCTACACCTTC
CASSPTIINYGYTF
>TRBJ1-3|medium-sized|NA|TRBV24-1
TGTGCCACCAGTGATTTATCCGGGACCTCAAGAGTTACTGGAAACACCATATATTTT
CATSDLSGTSRVTGNTIYF
>TRBJ1-1|NA|NA|TRBV5-1
TGCGCCAGCAGCAGGGGACAGAACACTGAAGCTTTCTTT
CASSRGQNTEAFF
>TRBJ2-3|NA|NA|TRBV7-2
TGTGCCAGCAGCTATCCCGGGGACGGCACAGATACGCAGTATTTT
CASSYPGDGTDTQYF
>TRBJ1-1|NA|TRBD1|TRBV7-9
TGTGCCAGCAGCTTCCAGGGGGTAAATACTGAAGCTTTCTTT
CASSFQGVNTEAFF
>TRBJ1-1|NA|TRBD1|TRBV19
TGTGCCAGTAGGGGACAGGGGAACACTGAAGCTTTCTTT
CASRGQGNTEAFF
>TRBJ1-3|NA|NA|TRBV5-1
TGCGCCAGCAGCTTGGTGGGGCCCTTCGGCCACACCATATATTTT
CASSLVGPFGHTIYF
>TRBJ1-5|NA|NA|TRBV11-2
TGTGCCAGCAGCTTAGGTGTCACGAATCAGCCCCAGCATTTT
CASSLGVTNQPQHF
>TRBJ2-5|NA|NA|TRBV11-2
TGTGCCAGCAGCTCCCTCCTAAATATGCAGACCCAGTACTTC
CASSSLLNMQTQYF
>TRBJ2-2|NA|TRBD2|TRBV3-1/TRBV3-2
TGTGCCAGCAGCCTATCTAGCGGGGGGAACACCGGGGAGCTGTTTTTT
CASSLSSGGNTGELFF
>TRBJ2-3|NA|TRBD1|TRBV6-5
TGTGCCAGCAGGTCAGAGGGGGCGGGAGATACGCAGTATTTT
CASRSEGAGDTQYF
>TRBJ1-6|NA|NA|TRBV28
TGTGCCAGCAGTTTAATCCCGCAGGGCTCCTATAATTCACCCCTCCACTTT
CASSLIPQGSYNSPLHF
>TRBJ2-3|NA|TRBD2|TRBV3-1/TRBV3-2
TGTGCCAGCAGCCAGGGCCTACTAGCGGGGGTTGGAGATACGCAGTATTTT
CASSQGLLAGVGDTQYF
>TRBJ1-4|NA|TRBD1|TRBV3-1/TRBV3-2
TGTGCCAGCAGCCAATCCTCAGGACAGGGGGCAAAACTGTTTTTT
CASSQSSGQGAKLFF
>TRBJ1-2|NA|TRBD1|TRBV10-3
TGTGCCATCAGGGGTCGGGACAGTTTCTATGGCTACACCTTC
CAIRGRDSFYGYTF
>TRBJ2-7|NA|NA|TRBV28
TGTGCCAGCAGTGGGTCCTACAGGGTGAGGCAGTACTTC
CASSGSYRVRQYF
>TRBJ2-1|NA|TRBD2|TRBV9
TGTGCCAGCAGGGCTAGCGGGGGGGCCTCTGAGCAGTTCTTC
CASRASGGASEQFF
>TRBJ2-2|NA|NA|TRBV2
TGTGCCAGCAGGGGCACCGGGGAGCTGTTTTTT
CASRGTGELFF
>TRBJ2-1|NA|TRBD2|TRBV7-9
TGTGCCAGCAGCTGGGGACTAGCGGACAATGAGCAGTTCTTC
CASSWGLADNEQFF
>TRBJ2-7|few|NA|TRBV2
TGTGCCAGCAGTGACCAGGGTTCAAGCTCCTACGAGCAGTACTTC
CASSDQGSSSYEQYF
>TRBJ1-2|NA|NA|TRBV28
TGTGCCAGCAGCCCGCCCATCTATGGCTACACCTTC
CASSPPIYGYTF
>TRBJ2-1|NA|TRBD2|TRBV9
TGTGCCAGCAGCTTCGGACTAGCGGGGGGTGAGCAGTTCTTC
CASSFGLAGGEQFF